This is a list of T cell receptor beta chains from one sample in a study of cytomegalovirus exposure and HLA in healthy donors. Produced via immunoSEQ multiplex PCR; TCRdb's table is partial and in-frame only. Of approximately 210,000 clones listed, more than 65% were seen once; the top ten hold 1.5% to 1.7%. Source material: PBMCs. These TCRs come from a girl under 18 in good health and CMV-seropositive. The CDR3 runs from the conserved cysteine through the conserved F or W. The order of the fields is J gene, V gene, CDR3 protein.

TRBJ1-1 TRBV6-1 CASSEGSEAFF
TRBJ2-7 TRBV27 CASSFSTSLEQYF
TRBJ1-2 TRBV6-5 CASSYSTGNYGYTF
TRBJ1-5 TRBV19 CASSISSNQPQHF
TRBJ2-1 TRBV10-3 CAISESGGAYNEQFF
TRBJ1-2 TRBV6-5 CASIDGLRGYTF
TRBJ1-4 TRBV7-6 CASSLAQGEKLFF
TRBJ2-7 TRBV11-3 CASSLLGVGGREQCF
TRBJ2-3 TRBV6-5 CASKAGRSTDTQYF
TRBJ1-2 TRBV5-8 CASTLGQLIYGYTF
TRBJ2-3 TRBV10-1 CASSEGALNTQYF